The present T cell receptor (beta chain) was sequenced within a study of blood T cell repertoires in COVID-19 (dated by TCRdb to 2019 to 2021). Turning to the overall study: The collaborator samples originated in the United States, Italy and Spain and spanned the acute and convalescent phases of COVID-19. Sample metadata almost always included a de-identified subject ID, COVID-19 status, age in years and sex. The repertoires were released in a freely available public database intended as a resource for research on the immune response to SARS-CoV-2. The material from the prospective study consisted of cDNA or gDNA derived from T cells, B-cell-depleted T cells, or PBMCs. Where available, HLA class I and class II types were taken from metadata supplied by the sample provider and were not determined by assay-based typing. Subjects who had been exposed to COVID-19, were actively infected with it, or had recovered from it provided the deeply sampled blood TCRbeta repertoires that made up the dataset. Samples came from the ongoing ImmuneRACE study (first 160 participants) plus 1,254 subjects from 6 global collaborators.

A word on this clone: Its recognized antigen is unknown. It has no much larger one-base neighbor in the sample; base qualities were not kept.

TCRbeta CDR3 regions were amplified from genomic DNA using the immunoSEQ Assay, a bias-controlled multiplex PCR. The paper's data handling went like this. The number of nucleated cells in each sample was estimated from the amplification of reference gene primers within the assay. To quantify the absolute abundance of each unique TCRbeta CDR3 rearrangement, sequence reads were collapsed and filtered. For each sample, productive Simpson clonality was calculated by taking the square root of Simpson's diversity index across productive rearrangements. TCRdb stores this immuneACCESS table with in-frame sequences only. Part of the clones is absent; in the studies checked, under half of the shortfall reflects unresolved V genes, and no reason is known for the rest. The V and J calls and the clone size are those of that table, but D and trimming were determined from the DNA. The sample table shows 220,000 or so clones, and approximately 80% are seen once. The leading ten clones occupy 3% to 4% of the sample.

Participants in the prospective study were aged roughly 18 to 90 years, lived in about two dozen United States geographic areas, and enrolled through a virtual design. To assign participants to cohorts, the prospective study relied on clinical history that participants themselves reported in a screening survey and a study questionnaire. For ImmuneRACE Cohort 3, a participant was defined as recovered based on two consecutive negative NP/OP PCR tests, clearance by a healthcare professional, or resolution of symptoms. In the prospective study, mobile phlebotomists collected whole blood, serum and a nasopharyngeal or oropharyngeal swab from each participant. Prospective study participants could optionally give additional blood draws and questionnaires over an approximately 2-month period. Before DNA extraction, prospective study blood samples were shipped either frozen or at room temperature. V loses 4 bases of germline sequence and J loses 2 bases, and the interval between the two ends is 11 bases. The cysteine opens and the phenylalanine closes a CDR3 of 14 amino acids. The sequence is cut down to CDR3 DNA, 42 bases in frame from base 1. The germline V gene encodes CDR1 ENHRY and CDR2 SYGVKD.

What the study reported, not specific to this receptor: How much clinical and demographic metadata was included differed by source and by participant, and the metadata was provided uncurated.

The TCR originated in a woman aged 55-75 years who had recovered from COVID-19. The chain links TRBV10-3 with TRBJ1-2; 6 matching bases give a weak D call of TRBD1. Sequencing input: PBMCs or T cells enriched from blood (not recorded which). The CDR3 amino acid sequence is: CAISAGTLNYGYTF. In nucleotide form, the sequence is TGTGCCATCAGTGCTGGGACACTCAACTATGGCTACACCTTC.